These T cell receptor beta chains were read from a single sample in a study of blood T cells in healthy people across ages. TCRdb ran MiXCR on the 5' RACE reads and lists one entry per CDR3 protein. The sample records about 1,500,000 distinct CDR3 sequences, roughly 40% being singletons. Sequencing was carried out using blood. Source of these receptors: a woman between 18 and 30 years old in good health. Each CDR3 is given with its conserved first and last residue. The D gene is left open where the match is weak. The size of a clone is reported for some rows only, either as once, few or many, or as a class for expanded clones.

-	TRBV6-5	TRBJ2-7	-	TGTGCCAGCAGTTCGGCGGGACAGAGCTCCTACGAGCAGTACTTC	CASSSAGQSSYEQYF
few	TRBV7-9	TRBJ1-4	TRBD1	TGTGCCAGCAGCCCCTCCGGGACAGGGGGCCCCTTTAATGAAAAACTGTTTTTT	CASSPSGTGGPFNEKLFF
-	TRBV28	TRBJ1-2	-	TGTGCCAGCAGCAAACAGGAAGACTATGGCTACACCTTC	CASSKQEDYGYTF
few	TRBV18	TRBJ2-7	TRBD1	TGTGCCAGCTCACCAACGGGACAGGGGGCGATCGAGCAGTACTTC	CASSPTGQGAIEQYF
once	TRBV15	TRBJ1-6	-	TGTGCCACCAGCAATACTATTGGGTCGACCTTATATAATTCACCCCTCCACTTT	CATSNTIGSTLYNSPLHF
few	TRBV28	TRBJ2-6	-	TGTGCCACCCTCGGGGCCAACGTCCTGACTTTC	CATLGANVLTF
-	TRBV6-1	TRBJ2-5	-	TGTGCCAGCAGTGAACAACAGGGCACCTTGGAGACCCAGTACTTC	CASSEQQGTLETQYF
few	TRBV6-1	TRBJ2-7	-	TGTGCCAGCAGTGAAGTAGTGGCAGCGCAGTACTTC	CASSEVVAAQYF
-	TRBV20-1	TRBJ2-1	TRBD2	TGCAGTGCTGGAGCGGGGGGCCGCTCCTACAATGAGCAGTTCTTC	CSAGAGGRSYNEQFF
-	TRBV28	TRBJ2-6	-	TGTGCCAGCAGTTTATCGCTGGGGGCAAGCTCTGGGGCCAACGTCCTGACTTTC	CASSLSLGASSGANVLTF
-	TRBV4-1	TRBJ2-7	TRBD2	TGCGCCAGCAGCCAAGAGAAGGGACTAGCGGGGGGGCTCTCATCCTCCGAGCAGTACTTC	CASSQEKGLAGGLSSSEQYF
-	TRBV18	TRBJ1-2	-	TGTGCCAGCAGCCCGGAGACTAACTATGGCTACACCTTC	CASSPETNYGYTF
-	TRBV5-1	TRBJ2-3	-	TGCGCCAGCAGCCCGAGGACAGATGGAGATACGCAGTATTTT	CASSPRTDGDTQYF
-	TRBV4-2	TRBJ2-7	-	TGTGCCAGCAGCCAGTACAGGGGGGGGAACGAGCAGTACTTC	CASSQYRGGNEQYF
many	TRBV5-1	TRBJ2-1	TRBD2	TGCGCCAGCAGATCCACCAGCGGGGGGAATGAGCAGTTCTTC	CASRSTSGGNEQFF
-	TRBV14	TRBJ1-2	-	TGTGCCAGCAGCCAACAGCCACTCTATGGCTACACCTTC	CASSQQPLYGYTF
few	TRBV6-6	TRBJ2-7	-	TGTGCCAGCAGCCAGGACAGCCCCTACGAGCAGTACTTC	CASSQDSPYEQYF
few	TRBV21-1	TRBJ1-5	-	TGTGCCAGCAGCAATTCGGGGGCCCGGGGTCAGCCCCAGCATTTT	CASSNSGARGQPQHF
-	TRBV4-1	TRBJ2-5	TRBD2	TGCGCCAGCAGCCACCGAACTAGCGGGGGGGCCGATGAGCAGTACTTC	CASSHRTSGGADEQYF
few	TRBV20-1	TRBJ2-7	TRBD2	TGCAGTGCCCAAGGGCCCGGCGGGAGGATTTTCGAGCAGTACTTC	CSAQGPGGRIFEQYF
-	TRBV6-2/TRBV6-3	TRBJ2-7	TRBD2	TGTGCCAGCAGCGCCGGCACTAGCGGGAGTCCTTACGAGCAGTACTTC	CASSAGTSGSPYEQYF
-	TRBV6-5	TRBJ2-7	TRBD1	TGTGCCAGCAGGCCTAGAGAGGGACAGGGAAGACACGAGCAGTACTTC	CASRPREGQGRHEQYF
-	TRBV21-1	TRBJ1-6	-	TGTGCCAGCAGCTCTGGGGGCAGGAATAATTCACCCCTCCACTTT	CASSSGGRNNSPLHF
few	TRBV6-5	TRBJ2-5	TRBD1	TGTGCCAGCAGGCAGACAGGGGGGATTCAGTACTTC	CASRQTGGIQYF
-	TRBV5-4	TRBJ1-5	TRBD1	TGTGCCAGCAGTCCGGACGGGACAGGGATACAGCCCCAGCATTTT	CASSPDGTGIQPQHF
few	TRBV6-1	TRBJ1-5	-	TGTGCCGCGGCAAGCGGAGGCACGTCGAATCAGCCCCAGCATTTT	CAAASGGTSNQPQHF
few	TRBV20-1	TRBJ2-7	-	TGCAGTGCTAATAGGGCAAACAACCCTTGGGACGAGCAGTACTTC	CSANRANNPWDEQYF
few	TRBV3-1	TRBJ2-1	TRBD2	TGTGCCAGCAGCCGAAGCGGACTAGCGGGGGAGAATGAGCAGTTCTTC	CASSRSGLAGENEQFF
-	TRBV19	TRBJ2-7	-	TGTGCCAGTAGTTACGGGCCACCGTCCGAGCAGTACTTC	CASSYGPPSEQYF
-	TRBV27	TRBJ2-7	-	TGTGCCAGCAGTCCCTCTAGCGCCCTTGGTTACGAGCAGTACTTC	CASSPSSALGYEQYF
-	TRBV2	TRBJ2-6	TRBD1	TGTGCCAGCAGTGTGGAATCAGGGGGTGGCTCTGGGGCCAACGTCCTGACTTTC	CASSVESGGGSGANVLTF
many	TRBV29-1	TRBJ2-5	-	TGCAGCGTTGAAGATCAACGGACTCGAGGGGAGACCCAGTACTTC	CSVEDQRTRGETQYF
few	TRBV6-2/TRBV6-3	TRBJ2-1	-	TGTGCCAGCAGTTTGGGGACTTACTCCTACAATGAGCAGTTCTTC	CASSLGTYSYNEQFF
few	TRBV4-1	TRBJ2-6	-	TGCGCCAGCAGCCAGGTTACTAGCCCAGGCGGGGCCAACGTCCTGACTTTC	CASSQVTSPGGANVLTF
-	TRBV4-1	TRBJ2-7	TRBD2	TGCGCCAGCAGCCTCCTAGCGGGGCTCAGCTCCTACGAGCAGTACTTC	CASSLLAGLSSYEQYF
-	TRBV6-1	TRBJ2-7	-	TGTGCCAGCAGGACGGGCCCGGGCTACGAGCAGTACTTC	CASRTGPGYEQYF
-	TRBV7-2	TRBJ2-1	-	TGTGCCAGCGGGGGGGCCCTCCACAATGAGCAGTTCTTC	CASGGALHNEQFF
-	TRBV12-3/TRBV12-4	TRBJ2-1	TRBD2	TGTGCCAGCAGTTTCGTGTCTAGCGGGAGGGCCATCAATGAGCAGTTCTTC	CASSFVSSGRAINEQFF
-	TRBV20-1	TRBJ2-5	TRBD2	TGCAGTGCTAAGCGGGACGCGGCCGAGACCCAGTACTTC	CSAKRDAAETQYF
-	TRBV9	TRBJ2-1	-	TGTGCCAGCAGCGTATCCACAGTCTACAATGAGCAGTTCTTC	CASSVSTVYNEQFF
-	TRBV3-1	TRBJ2-7	-	TGTGCCAGCAGCCCTCATTTCAGCGTTACCTACGAGCAGTACTTC	CASSPHFSVTYEQYF
few	TRBV7-9	TRBJ2-3	TRBD2	TGTGCCAGCAGCTTCCTGCTAGCGGGAGTCCCCACAGATACGCAGTATTTT	CASSFLLAGVPTDTQYF
-	TRBV11-2	TRBJ2-1	TRBD2	TGTGCCAGCAGCCCCTCTAGCGGGAGGGCCGCGCCCCGTGAGCAGTTCTTC	CASSPSSGRAAPREQFF
-	TRBV7-9	TRBJ2-5	TRBD2	TGTGCCAGCGGGCCCTTTAACCAGCGGGGGCCACGAGAGACCCAGTACTTC	CASGPFNQRGPRETQYF
-	TRBV12-3/TRBV12-4	TRBJ2-7	TRBD2	TGTGCCAGCAGTTTTAGCGGGGGTTCCGAGCAGTACTTC	CASSFSGGSEQYF
-	TRBV11-2	TRBJ1-2	-	TGTGCCAGCAGCCCGCACACCCAGACGGCGGTCATAGACACCTTC	CASSPHTQTAVIDTF
-	TRBV7-2	TRBJ1-5	-	TGTGCCAGCAGCTTAGCGGGAGGGGGAACCAATCAGCCCCAGCATTTT	CASSLAGGGTNQPQHF
-	TRBV25-1	TRBJ1-2	-	TGTGCCAGCAGTGGGGGACCGGGTACATATGGCTACACCTTC	CASSGGPGTYGYTF
-	TRBV9	TRBJ2-5	-	TGTGCCAGCAGCGTCGGTTTGGCCGTGGAGACCCAGTACTTC	CASSVGLAVETQYF